This T cell receptor beta chain was identified during a study of T cells after somatic rescue of genetic block. The CDR3 length is 13 residues. Germline V gene lookup returns CDR1 SGHAT and CDR2 FQNNGV. The V end lost 5 bases, the J end lost 6 bases, and 13 bases lay between the germline ends. Using immunoSEQ multiplex PCR, the repertoire was profiled, and TCRdb retains in-frame clones only, with some absent. The sample contains roughly 70,000 clones, 92% of which appear only once. Material for sequencing was peripheral blood mononuclear cells (PBMCs). This receptor was identified in a man aged 40-55 years. The chain recombines TRBV11-2 with TRBJ1-1; possibly TRBD1 for D (5 bases). CDR3 sequence reads: CASSNRDAPEAFF. CDR3 in DNA: TGTGCCAGCAGCAACCGGGACGCCCCTGAAGCTTTCTTT. Complete variable domain (other parts from reference TRBV11-2 and TRBJ1-1): EAGVAQSPRYKIIEKRQSVAFWCNPISGHATLYWYQQILGQGPKLLIQFQNNGVVDDSQLPKDRFSAERLKGVDSTLKIQPAKLEDSAVYLCASSNRDAPEAFFGQGTRLTVV.